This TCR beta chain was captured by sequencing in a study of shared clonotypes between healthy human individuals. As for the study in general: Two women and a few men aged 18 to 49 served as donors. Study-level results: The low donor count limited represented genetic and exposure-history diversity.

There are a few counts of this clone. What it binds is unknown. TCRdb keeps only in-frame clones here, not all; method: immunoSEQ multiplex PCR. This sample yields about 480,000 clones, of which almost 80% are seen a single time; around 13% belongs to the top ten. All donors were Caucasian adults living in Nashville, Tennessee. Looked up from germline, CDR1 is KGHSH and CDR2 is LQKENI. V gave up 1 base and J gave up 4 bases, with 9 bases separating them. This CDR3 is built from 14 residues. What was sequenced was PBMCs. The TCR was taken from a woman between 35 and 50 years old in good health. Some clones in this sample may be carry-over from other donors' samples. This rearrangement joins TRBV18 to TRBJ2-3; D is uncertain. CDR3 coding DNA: TGTGCCAGCTCACCACGGCTTGGGGCAGATACGCAGTATTTT. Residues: CASSPRLGADTQYF.